The source of this TCR beta chain is a study of cytomegalovirus exposure and HLA in healthy donors. This clone was detected only a few times. Its target is not known. Study findings and constraints: Researchers catalogued under 200 TCR beta chains as cytomegalovirus-associated.

In the PCR, 60 Vbeta and 13 Jbeta primers were used. Sequencing used immunoSEQ multiplex PCR; TCRdb keeps in-frame clones, though not all of them. The sample lists roughly 45,000 clones; under 60% were seen once. The source is a man aged 55-75 years in good health and CMV-seronegative. The material sequenced was PBMCs.

The CDR3 DNA reads TGTGCCAGCGGGGACAGGCGAAAGCCCCAGCATTTT. Protein sequence: CASGDRRKPQHF. The chain has TRBV2 and TRBJ1-5; TRBD1 matches at 8 bases. Losses at the gene ends were 8 bases for V and 8 bases for J; bases not matched to a gene: 5. The CDR3 covers 12 residues. CDR1 and CDR2 (germline): SNHLY, FYNNEI.